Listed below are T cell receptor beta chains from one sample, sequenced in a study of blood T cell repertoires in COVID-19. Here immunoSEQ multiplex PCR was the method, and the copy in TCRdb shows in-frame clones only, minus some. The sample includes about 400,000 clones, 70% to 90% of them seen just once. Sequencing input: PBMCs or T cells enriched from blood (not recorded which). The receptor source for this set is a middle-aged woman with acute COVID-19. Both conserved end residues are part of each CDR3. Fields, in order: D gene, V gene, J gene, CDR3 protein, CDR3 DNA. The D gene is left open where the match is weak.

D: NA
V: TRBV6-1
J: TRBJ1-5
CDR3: CASSEVYTDNQPQHF
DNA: TGTGCCAGCAGTGAGGTATATACTGACAATCAGCCCCAGCATTTT

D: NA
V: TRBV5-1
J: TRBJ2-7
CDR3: CASSLGAGAPPEQYF
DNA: TGCGCCAGCAGCTTGGGGGCAGGGGCCCCACCCGAGCAGTACTTC

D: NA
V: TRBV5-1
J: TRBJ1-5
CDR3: CASSLDGPNQPQHF
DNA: TGCGCCAGCAGCCTGGACGGTCCCAATCAGCCCCAGCATTTT

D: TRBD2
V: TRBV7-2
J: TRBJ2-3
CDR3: CASSLEASGGPDTQYF
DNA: TGTGCCAGCAGCTTAGAGGCTAGCGGGGGGCCAGATACGCAGTATTTT

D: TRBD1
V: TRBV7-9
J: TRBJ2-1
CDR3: CASSRVGQGSNDEQFF
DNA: TGTGCCAGCAGCAGAGTCGGACAGGGGAGTAACGATGAGCAGTTCTTC

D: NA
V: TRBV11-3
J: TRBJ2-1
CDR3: CASSLVSSSSYNEQFF
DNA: TGTGCCAGCAGCTTAGTGTCTTCGAGCTCCTACAATGAGCAGTTCTTC

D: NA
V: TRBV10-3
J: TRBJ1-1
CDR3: CAISDGGFSEAFF
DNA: TGTGCCATCAGTGACGGAGGGTTCTCTGAAGCTTTCTTT

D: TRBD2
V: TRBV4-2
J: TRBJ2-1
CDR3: CASSPKLAGAIEQFF
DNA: TGTGCCAGCAGCCCAAAGTTAGCGGGGGCGATTGAGCAGTTCTTC

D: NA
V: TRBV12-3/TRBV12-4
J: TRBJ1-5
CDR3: CASSVTDQPQHF
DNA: TGTGCCAGCAGTGTGACAGACCAGCCCCAGCATTTT

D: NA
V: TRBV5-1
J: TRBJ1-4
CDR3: CASSLGQTNEKLFF
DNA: TGCGCCAGCAGCTTGGGACAGACTAATGAAAAACTGTTTTTT